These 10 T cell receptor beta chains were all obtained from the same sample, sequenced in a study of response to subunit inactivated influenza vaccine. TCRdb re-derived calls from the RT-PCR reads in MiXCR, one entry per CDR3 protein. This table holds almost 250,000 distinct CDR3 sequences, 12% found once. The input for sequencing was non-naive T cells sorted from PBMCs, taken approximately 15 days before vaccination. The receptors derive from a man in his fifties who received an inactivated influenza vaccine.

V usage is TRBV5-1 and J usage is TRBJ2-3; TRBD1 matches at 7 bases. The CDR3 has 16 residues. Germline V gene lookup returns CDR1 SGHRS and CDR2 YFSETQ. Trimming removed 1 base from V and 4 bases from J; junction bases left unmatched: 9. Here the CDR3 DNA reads TGCGCCAGCAGCTTGCGGGCGACAGGGCGGGCAGATACGCAGTATTTT. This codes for CASSLRATGRADTQYF.

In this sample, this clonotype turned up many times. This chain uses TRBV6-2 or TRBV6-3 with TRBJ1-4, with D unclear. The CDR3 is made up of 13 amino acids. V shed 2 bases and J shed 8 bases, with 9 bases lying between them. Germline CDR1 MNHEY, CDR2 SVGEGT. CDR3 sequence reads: CASSYGYAEKLFF. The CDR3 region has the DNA TGTGCCAGCAGTTACGGATATGCGGAAAAACTGTTTTTT.

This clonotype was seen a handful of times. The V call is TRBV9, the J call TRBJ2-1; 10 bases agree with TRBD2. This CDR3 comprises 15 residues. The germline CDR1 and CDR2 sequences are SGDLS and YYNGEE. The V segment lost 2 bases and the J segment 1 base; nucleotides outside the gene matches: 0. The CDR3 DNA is TGTGCCAGCAGCGTGACTAGCGGGTCCTACAATGAGCAGTTCTTC. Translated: CASSVTSGSYNEQFF.

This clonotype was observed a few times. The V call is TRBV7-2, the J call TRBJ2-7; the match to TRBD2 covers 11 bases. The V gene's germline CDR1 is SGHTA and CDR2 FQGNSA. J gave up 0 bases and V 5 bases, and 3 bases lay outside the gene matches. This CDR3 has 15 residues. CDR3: CASSETSGGSYEQYF. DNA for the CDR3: TGTGCCAGCAGCGAAACTAGCGGGGGCTCCTACGAGCAGTACTTC.

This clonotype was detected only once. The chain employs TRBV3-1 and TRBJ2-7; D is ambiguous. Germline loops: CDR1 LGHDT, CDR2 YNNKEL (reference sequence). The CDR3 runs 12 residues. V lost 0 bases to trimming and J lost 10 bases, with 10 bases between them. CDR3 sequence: CASSQDTRHQYF. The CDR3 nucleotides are TGTGCCAGCAGCCAAGATACGAGACATCAGTACTTC.

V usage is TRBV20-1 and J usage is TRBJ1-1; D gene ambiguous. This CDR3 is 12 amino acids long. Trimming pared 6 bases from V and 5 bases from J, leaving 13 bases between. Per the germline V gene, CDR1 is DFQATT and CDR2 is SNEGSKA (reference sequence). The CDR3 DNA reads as TGCAGTGCGGTAGACCCGTCTACTGAAGCTTTCTTT. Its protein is CSAVDPSTEAFF.

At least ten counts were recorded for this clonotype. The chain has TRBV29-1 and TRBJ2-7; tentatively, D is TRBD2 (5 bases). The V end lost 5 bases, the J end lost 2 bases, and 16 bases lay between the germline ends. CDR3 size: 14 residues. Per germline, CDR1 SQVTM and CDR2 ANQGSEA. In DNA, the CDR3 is TGCAGCGTTATCACTGACGGGAAAACCTACGAGCAGTACTTC. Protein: CSVITDGKTYEQYF.

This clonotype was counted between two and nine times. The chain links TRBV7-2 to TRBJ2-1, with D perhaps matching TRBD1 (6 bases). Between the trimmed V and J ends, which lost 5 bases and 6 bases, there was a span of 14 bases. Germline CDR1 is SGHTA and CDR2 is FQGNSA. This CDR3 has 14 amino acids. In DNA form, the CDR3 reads TGTGCCAGCAGCAGATCTCGACAGGCCAATGAGCAGTTCTTC. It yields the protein CASSRSRQANEQFF.

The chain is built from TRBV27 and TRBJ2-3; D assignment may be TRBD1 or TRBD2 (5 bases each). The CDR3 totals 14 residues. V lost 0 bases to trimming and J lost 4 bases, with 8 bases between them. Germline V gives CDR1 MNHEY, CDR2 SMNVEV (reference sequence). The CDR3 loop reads CASSLSRGADTQYF. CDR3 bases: TGTGCCAGCAGTTTATCGAGAGGGGCAGATACGCAGTATTTT.

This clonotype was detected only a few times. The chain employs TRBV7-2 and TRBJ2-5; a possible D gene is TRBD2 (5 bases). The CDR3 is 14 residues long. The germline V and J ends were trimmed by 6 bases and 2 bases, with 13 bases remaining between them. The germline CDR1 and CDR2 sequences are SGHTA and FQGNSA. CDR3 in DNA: TGTGCCAGCAGTTATCGGGGATCGCAAGAGACCCAGTACTTC. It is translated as CASSYRGSQETQYF.